This TCR beta chain is drawn from a study of spatial heterogeneity in lung cancer. Trimming left V 4 bases short and J 2 bases short, with 12 bases between. The CDR3 is 15 residues long. The germline gives CDR1 MNHEY, CDR2 SVGAGI. The time point is: sample taken at primary tumor resection. Frozen PBMC, nontumor lung or tumor provided whole RNA, which was sequenced unsorted. Samples were obtained from roughly 65 donors, all untreated early-stage non-small cell lung cancer patients. This clonotype was picked up a small number of times. Using its own MiXCR run on the 5' RACE reads, TCRdb lists one record per CDR3 protein. The table lists 89,000 or so distinct CDR3 sequences, more than 15% of them singletons.

The TCR comes from a male donor with early-stage non-small cell lung cancer. Sample: PBMCs, taken at surgery. J is TRBJ1-3 and V is TRBV6-5, with unresolved D. The CDR3 nucleotides are TGTGCCAGCAGTTTAGGGTCCCCCACTGGAAACACCATATATTTT. It codes for CASSLGSPTGNTIYF.